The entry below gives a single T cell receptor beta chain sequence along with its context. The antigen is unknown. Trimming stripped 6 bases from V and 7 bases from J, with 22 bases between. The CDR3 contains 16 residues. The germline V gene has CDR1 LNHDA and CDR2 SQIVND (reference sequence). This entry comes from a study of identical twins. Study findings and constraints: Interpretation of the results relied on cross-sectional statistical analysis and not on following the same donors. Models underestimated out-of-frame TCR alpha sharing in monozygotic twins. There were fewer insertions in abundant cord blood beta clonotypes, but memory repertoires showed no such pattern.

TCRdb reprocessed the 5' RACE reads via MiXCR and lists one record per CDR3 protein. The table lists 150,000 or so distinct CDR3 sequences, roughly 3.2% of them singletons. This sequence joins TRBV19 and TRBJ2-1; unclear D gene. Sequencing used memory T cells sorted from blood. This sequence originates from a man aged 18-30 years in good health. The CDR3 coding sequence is TGTGCCAGTAGCTCACCGGGTACGGGTCTACCAAATGAGCAGTTCTTC. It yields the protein CASSSPGTGLPNEQFF.